These 30 T cell receptor beta chains were sequenced from one sample in a study of tumor-infiltrating lymphocytes in oesophageal squamous cell carcinoma. TCRdb ran MiXCR on the PCR reads and lists one entry per CDR3 protein. The repertoire holds over 15,000 distinct CDR3 sequences, with about 43% as singletons. The sample taken for sequencing was normal esophageal tissue next to the tumor. Every receptor here comes from a female donor with esophageal squamous cell carcinoma.

In regard to this clonotype: A much larger clone differs by one base, so this may be a read error. The rearrangement links TRBV27 to TRBJ2-1, with TRBD1 as a possible D gene (5 bases). The J call is doubtful: the DNA matches TRBJ1-2 better. The CDR3 is made up of 14 amino acids. Looked up from germline, CDR1 is MNHEY and CDR2 is SMNVEV (reference sequence). The CDR3 spells CASGSLGGGYGYTF. The CDR3 DNA follows: TGTGCCAGCGGTTCTCTGGGGGGTGGCTATGGCTACACCTTC.

The gene calls are TRBV12-3 or TRBV12-4 and TRBJ2-5; 9 bases are a match to TRBD1. TRBJ2-1 matches the DNA end more closely, so the J call is doubtful. The CDR3 runs to 14 residues. The CDR3 sequence is CASSYRQGGDEQFF. In nucleotides, the CDR3 is TGTGCCAGCAGTTATAGACAGGGGGGTGATGAGCAGTTCTTC.

This chain connects TRBV7-6 to TRBJ1-1; no firm D call. CDR1 SGHVS and CDR2 FNYEAQ come from the germline V gene. The CDR3 spans 16 residues. V shed 2 bases and J shed 1 base, with 14 bases lying between them. CDR3 loop: CASSLTAAKGNTEAFF. In nucleotides, the CDR3 is TGTGCCAGCAGCTTAACGGCAGCTAAGGGGAACACTGAAGCTTTCTTT.

As to this clonotype: Its ends do not fully match the called genes, so a read error is possible. The chain joins TRBV7-2 to TRBJ2-5; a weak D match, TRBD1 (5 bases). The J call may not be correct, given that the DNA end is closer to TRBJ2-7. Germline V lookup: CDR1 SGHTA, CDR2 FQGNSA. The CDR3 spans 15 residues. CDR3 residues: CASSLDWGTSFEQYF. The CDR3 DNA reads TGTGCCAGCAGCTTAGATTGGGGCACATCCTTCGAGCAGTACTTC.

The chain recombines TRBV7-3 with TRBJ2-5, with D perhaps given as TRBD1 or TRBD2 (6 bases each). The germline V gene encodes CDR1 SGHTA and CDR2 FQGTGA. Trimming shortened V by 5 bases and J by 5 bases, and 15 bases separated the two germline ends. The CDR3 length is 14 residues. The CDR3 nucleotides read TGTGCCAGCAGCCTGTCGGGGGCGGGGGAGACCCAGTACTTC. Amino acids: CASSLSGAGETQYF.

This clonotype has a count of ten or more. The chain is built from TRBV19 and TRBJ1-2; D is ambiguous. The germline V gene has CDR1 LNHDA and CDR2 SQIVND (reference sequence). The CDR3 length is 13 residues. The germline V and J ends were trimmed by 6 bases and 4 bases, with 12 bases remaining between them. The DNA of the CDR3 is TGTGCCAGTAGGGTATCCGCTTTCTATGGCTACACCTTC. Translation: CASRVSAFYGYTF.

This clonotype has only one observation. At one boundary the junction diverges from the germline segment, which might be a read error. V is TRBV7-7 and J is TRBJ2-1; 7 bases are shared with TRBD1. This CDR3 contains 13 residues. Germline lookup yields CDR1 SSHAT and CDR2 FNYEAQ (reference sequence). This chain's CDR3 is CASSSDRNNEQFF. The DNA for the CDR3 is TGTGCTAGCAGCTCGGACAGGAACAATGAGCAGTTCTTC.

This clonotype was observed many times. J is TRBJ1-4 and V is TRBV5-1; a possible D gene is TRBD1 (6 bases). V lost 1 base, J lost 8 bases, and 18 bases lay in between. This CDR3 has 16 amino acids. CDR1 and CDR2 from the germline V gene are SGHRS and YFSETQ. CDR3 residues: CASSLTDSYAGEKLFF. CDR3 bases: TGCGCCAGCAGCTTGACGGACAGCTACGCAGGGGAAAAACTGTTTTTT.

In its sample, this clonotype ranks as medium-sized. The V and J genes are TRBV7-3 and TRBJ2-5; 12 bases align to TRBD2. Germline V lookup: CDR1 SGHTA, CDR2 FQGTGA. This CDR3 spans 15 amino acids. The junction had 7 bases not matched to a gene; V was cut back by 0 bases and J by 11 bases. The CDR3 DNA follows: TGTGCCAGCAGCTTAACTTCTAGCGGGGGGGGTAGACAGTACTTC. Protein sequence: CASSLTSSGGGRQYF.

In this sample, this clonotype is medium-sized (0.01 to 0.1%). The chain carries TRBV12-3 or TRBV12-4 and TRBJ2-1; no reliable D call. Deletions cut 2 bases from V and 6 bases from J, with 8 bases between. The CDR3 sequence is 13 residues long. This chain's CDR3 is CASSLRAVNEQFF. As DNA, the CDR3 is TGTGCCAGCAGTTTAAGGGCAGTCAATGAGCAGTTCTTC.

This clonotype appeared many times. The V gene is TRBV28, the J gene TRBJ2-1, with D perhaps matching TRBD1 (6 bases). CDR1 is MDHEN and CDR2 is SYDVKM in the germline V gene. V gave up 5 bases and J gave up 1 base, with 12 bases separating them. The CDR3 runs 15 residues. CDR3: CASSMHGTSYNEQFF. The CDR3 DNA reads as TGTGCCAGCAGTATGCATGGGACATCCTACAATGAGCAGTTCTTC.

This clonotype was observed at least ten times. This chain uses TRBV6-1 with TRBJ2-7, with TRBD1 matching over 10 bases. This CDR3 contains 13 residues. The V gene end was trimmed by 6 bases and the J gene end by 3 bases; junction bases not matched to a gene: 2. Germline lookup yields CDR1 MNHNS and CDR2 SASEGT. The CDR3 nucleotides read TGTGCCAGCAGACGGGACAGGGGCTACGAGCAGTACTTC. Its protein product is CASRRDRGYEQYF.

The chain employs TRBV7-2 and TRBJ2-1; 12 nucleotides align to TRBD2. Judging by the DNA end, TRBJ2-7 fits better; the J call may be wrong. This CDR3 comprises 14 residues. Per germline, CDR1 SGHTA and CDR2 FQGNSA. The CDR3 loop is CASSLSLAGGEQYF. CDR3 sequence (DNA): TGTGCCAGCAGCTTATCACTAGCGGGAGGTGAGCAGTACTTC.

This clonotype was picked up a small number of times. The genes are TRBV15 and TRBJ2-7; 7 bases agree with TRBD2. V gave up 0 bases and J gave up 4 bases; unmatched junction bases: 6. Per germline, CDR1 LNHNV and CDR2 YYDKDF (reference sequence). The CDR3 extends over 15 amino acids. The CDR3 reads CATSREGGGIYEQYF. CDR3 in DNA: TGTGCCACCAGCAGAGAGGGGGGAGGGATATACGAGCAGTACTTC.

This chain links TRBV6-1 with TRBJ2-7, with 7 bases matching TRBD2. V trimming: 1 base; J trimming: 5 bases; junction bases outside the gene matches: 5. The CDR3 loop spans 14 amino acids. Per germline, CDR1 MNHNS and CDR2 SASEGT. CDR3 protein: CASSEGGGGDEQYF. CDR3 sequence (DNA): TGTGCCAGCAGTGAAGGCGGGGGTGGAGACGAGCAGTACTTC.

This clonotype was picked up many times. The chain couples TRBV5-4 to TRBJ2-7; possibly TRBD2 for D (6 bases). Trimming cost V 0 bases and J 6 bases, with 13 bases left between them. The CDR3 is 14 amino acids. Looked up from germline, CDR1 is SGHNT and CDR2 is YYREEE (reference sequence). The CDR3 region is CASSLEFGGGEQYF. The CDR3 nucleotides read TGTGCCAGCAGCTTGGAGTTCGGGGGAGGCGAGCAGTACTTC.

This clonotype was seen a few times. The CDR3 bases are TGTGCCAGCAGCAGGACAGGGACTGGTGAGCAGTACTTC. Amino acid sequence: CASSRTGTGEQYF. J is TRBJ2-4 and V is TRBV5-4, with 8 bases identical to TRBD1. The germline CDR1 and CDR2 sequences are SGHNT and YYREEE (reference sequence). The CDR3 is 13 residues long. J lost 13 bases, V lost 4 bases, and 10 bases had no gene match.

This clonotype was found many times. This chain connects TRBV11-2 to TRBJ1-1; tentative D call: TRBD1 (5 bases). CDR3 length equals 15 residues. The V end was cut by 0 bases, the J end by 1 base, with 9 bases between. The germline gives CDR1 SGHAT, CDR2 FQNNGV. The CDR3 DNA reads TGTGCCAGCAGCTTAGATGGGGGGGGGAACACTGAAGCTTTCTTT. This gives the protein CASSLDGGGNTEAFF.

This clonotype was picked up a small number of times. The chain joins TRBV6-6 to TRBJ2-5; D ambiguous. The J call may be in error: the DNA end matches TRBJ2-1 better. CDR1 and CDR2 (germline): MNHNY, SVGAGI (reference sequence). This CDR3 comprises 15 residues. The CDR3 region has the DNA TGTGCCAGCAGTTACTCACAGCGTACCGAAGAGACCCAGTTCTTC. Its translation is CASSYSQRTEETQFF.

This clonotype has a count of ten or more. The V call is TRBV5-1, the J call TRBJ2-2; perhaps TRBD1 as D (5 bases). V lost 6 bases, J lost 0 bases, and 6 bases lay in between. The CDR3 is 13 amino acids. Germline-derived CDR1 and CDR2 are SGHRS and YFSETQ. The CDR3 DNA sequence: TGCGCCAGCAAGACAGCGAACACCGGGGAGCTGTTTTTT. This translates into CASKTANTGELFF.

The J gene is TRBJ2-3, the V gene TRBV10-2, with D possibly matching TRBD2 (6 bases). V lost 2 bases to trimming and J lost 4 bases, with 13 bases between them. The CDR3 has 15 residues. Germline V gene sequence: CDR1 WSHSY, CDR2 SAAADI. The CDR3 protein is CASSEIGGSADTQYF. The CDR3 region has the DNA TGCGCCAGCAGTGAGATCGGAGGGAGCGCAGATACGCAGTATTTT.

The chain couples TRBV6-2 or TRBV6-3 to TRBJ2-4; 8 bases fit TRBD1. The assigned J gene may be wrong: the sequence end matches TRBJ2-5 better. The CDR3 has 14 residues. Germline V gene data show CDR1 as MNHEY and CDR2 as SVGEGT. This CDR3 reads CASSSNRGQETQYF. CDR3 bases: TGTGCCAGCAGTTCAAACAGGGGGCAAGAGACCCAGTACTTC.

This clonotype was observed at least ten times. The chain couples TRBV5-1 to TRBJ2-7, with D possibly being TRBD1 (5 bases). Germline assignment: CDR1 SGHRS and CDR2 YFSETQ. V lost 1 base to trimming and J lost 1 base, with 12 bases between them. The CDR3 contains 15 residues. Written as DNA, the CDR3 is TGCGCCAGCAGCTTGATGCAGGGTAGGTCCTACGAGCAGTACTTC. It translates to CASSLMQGRSYEQYF.

By sample share, this clonotype is medium-sized. This sequence joins TRBV14 and TRBJ1-1, with D tentatively TRBD1 (5 bases). The V and J ends lost 3 bases and 7 bases respectively, with 12 bases between them. CDR3 length equals 13 residues. The V gene's germline CDR1 is SGHDN and CDR2 FVKESK. CDR3 loop: CASSHRRDGEAFF. The CDR3 coding sequence is TGTGCCAGCAGCCACCGACGGGACGGTGAAGCTTTCTTT.

The chain is built from TRBV10-3 and TRBJ1-1; D is ambiguous. The DNA matches TRBJ2-1 better at its end, which makes the J call doubtful. This CDR3 spans 12 amino acids. CDR1 is ENHRY and CDR2 is SYGVKD in the germline V gene. The CDR3 region is CAISARRHEQFF. For the CDR3, the DNA is TGTGCCATCAGTGCGAGAAGGCATGAGCAGTTCTTC.

This clonotype has more than one count but fewer than ten. Given the absence of the conserved phenylalanine or tryptophan at the CDR3 end, a read error is likely. The DNA is left out, because the CDR3 cannot be placed on it with certainty; the CDR3 is given as TCRdb lists it. This chain joins TRBV28 and TRBJ2-5; the table's D call TRBD2 went unverified against the DNA. The CDR3 extends over 17 residues, inclusive of both ends. From germline, CDR1 is MDHEN and CDR2 SYDVKM. CDR3 region: CASSFPSGTNYGYTFGS.

This chain connects TRBV7-2 to TRBJ2-5, with 10 nucleotides matching TRBD2. The DNA end lines up better with TRBJ2-7; the J call may be wrong. The CDR3 totals 16 residues. Germline V gene sequence: CDR1 SGHTA, CDR2 FQGNSA. The CDR3 spells CASSLQAGGGTYEQYF. The DNA for the CDR3 is TGTGCCAGCAGCTTACAAGCGGGAGGGGGAACCTACGAGCAGTACTTC.

Relative to its sample, this clonotype is medium-sized. The rearrangement links TRBV7-3 to TRBJ2-2, with TRBD2 matching 10 bases. Germline CDR1 SGHTA, CDR2 FQGTGA. The V gene end was trimmed by 2 bases and the J gene end by 7 bases; junction bases not matched to a gene: 4. CDR3 size: 15 residues. DNA of the CDR3: TGTGCCAGCAGCTTACTAGCGGGAGAGCTCGGGGAGCTGTTTTTT. Protein: CASSLLAGELGELFF.

This clonotype is medium-sized (0.01 to 0.1%). V and J are TRBV7-8 and TRBJ2-5; 9 bases align to TRBD1. Per the germline V gene, CDR1 is SGHVS and CDR2 is FQNEAQ. J was trimmed by 4 bases and V by 5 bases; bases with no gene match: 17. The CDR3 is 18 residues long. The CDR3 reads CASSRTGGGPEVGETQYF. CDR3 DNA sequence: TGTGCCAGCAGCCGAACAGGGGGCGGACCAGAAGTAGGAGAGACCCAGTACTTC. Drawing the rest from reference TRBV7-8 and TRBJ2-5, the complete variable domain is GAGVSQSPRYKVAKRGQDVALRCDPISGHVSLFWYQQALGQGPEFLTYFQNEAQLDKSGLPSDRFFAERPEGSVSTLKIQRTQQEDSAVYLCASSRTGGGPEVGETQYFGPGTRLLVL.

The sample holds many counts of this clonotype. This chain uses TRBV19 with TRBJ2-6, with TRBD1 identical over 7 bases. The CDR3 length is 15 residues. V lost 5 bases and J lost 4; bases outside the gene matches: 5. Germline V gene lookup returns CDR1 LNHDA and CDR2 SQIVND (reference sequence). The CDR3, as DNA: TGTGCCAGTAGTCGTACAGGGGCCGGGGCCAACGTCCTGACTTTC. It yields the protein CASSRTGAGANVLTF.